A selection of T cell receptor beta chains follows, all from one sample in a study of blood T cell repertoires in COVID-19. Repertoires were generated with immunoSEQ multiplex PCR, while TCRdb's copy carries only in-frame clones and drops some. The sample lists approximately 75,000 clones, 82% occurring once. Sequenced material: peripheral blood. The source is a human donor in a cohort sampled during active COVID-19. CDR3s include the opening cysteine and the closing phenylalanine or tryptophan. Each record gives: J gene, D gene, V gene, clone size, CDR3 DNA, CDR3 protein. D genes are given only for firm matches. Not every row has a clone size; where given, it reads once, few, many or a size class.

>TRBJ1-2|NA|TRBV5-1|NA
TGCGCCAGCAGCTTTTCCGGGGATGACTATGGCTACACCTTC
CASSFSGDDYGYTF
>TRBJ1-1|NA|TRBV3-1/TRBV3-2|few
TGTGCCAGCAGCCAAGTCGACTCCGGCACTGAAGCTTTCTTT
CASSQVDSGTEAFF
>TRBJ2-6|NA|TRBV7-9|NA
TGTGCCAGCAGCTCAAGGACGGGAGCCAACGTCCTGACTTTC
CASSSRTGANVLTF
>TRBJ1-3|NA|TRBV3-1/TRBV3-2|NA
TGTGCCAGCAGCCCAACTGGAAACACCATATATTTT
CASSPTGNTIYF
>TRBJ2-2|TRBD1|TRBV29-1|NA
TGCAGCGTCACCGGGACAGACTTGAACACCGGGGAGCTGTTTTTT
CSVTGTDLNTGELFF
>TRBJ2-7|TRBD2|TRBV6-6|NA
TGTGCCAGCAGTAAAAGGAGCGGGGGGGCCTACGAGCAGTACTTC
CASSKRSGGAYEQYF
>TRBJ1-5|TRBD1|TRBV29-1|NA
TGCAGCGTAGCGACAGGGACTGGCAATCAGCCCCAGCATTTT
CSVATGTGNQPQHF
>TRBJ1-1|NA|TRBV6-4|once
TGTGCCAGCCGGGGAGGAAACACTGAAGCTTTCTTT
CASRGGNTEAFF
>TRBJ1-1|TRBD1|TRBV9|NA
TGTGCCAGCAGCGCGGGACAGCTCACTGAAGCTTTCTTT
CASSAGQLTEAFF
>TRBJ1-3|NA|TRBV25-1|NA
TGTGCCAGCAGTGAATATGCCCATCGGAGCACCTCTGGAAACACCATATATTTT
CASSEYAHRSTSGNTIYF
>TRBJ2-5|TRBD2|TRBV6-1|NA
TGTGCCAGCAGTGAAATGGGCCCGGGACTAGCGGGGGGAGAGACCCAGTACTTC
CASSEMGPGLAGGETQYF
>TRBJ1-2|NA|TRBV18|NA
TGTGCCAGCTCACCGGACAGTAACTATGGCTACACCTTC
CASSPDSNYGYTF
>TRBJ1-4|TRBD1|TRBV19|NA
TGTGCCAGAACAGGGGGCTGGGAAAAACTGTTTTTT
CARTGGWEKLFF
>TRBJ2-7|NA|TRBV27|NA
TGTGCCAGCAGTTTGGTGGGGAGCAACGAGCAGTACTTC
CASSLVGSNEQYF
>TRBJ2-7|NA|TRBV7-3|NA
TGTGCCAGCAGCCCCAAACAGAAAGGTGCCGGCGAGCAGTACTTC
CASSPKQKGAGEQYF
>TRBJ1-2|TRBD1|TRBV12-3/TRBV12-4|once
TGTGCCAGCACCACCAGGGGGAACTATGGCTACACCTTC
CASTTRGNYGYTF
>TRBJ1-1|TRBD1|TRBV12-5|NA
TGTGCTAGTGGCAGGGACAGCTACACTGAAGCTTTCTTT
CASGRDSYTEAFF
>TRBJ2-7|TRBD1|TRBV6-5|NA
TGTGCCAGCAGTACCGGGACAGTTTTTTACGAGCAGTACTTC
CASSTGTVFYEQYF
>TRBJ2-7|TRBD2|TRBV6-6|NA
TGTGCCAGCCGGGGGGGTGCGAACTACTACGAGCAGTACTTC
CASRGGANYYEQYF
>TRBJ2-7|NA|TRBV14|few
TGTGCCAGCAGCCAAGCCCCATCCGGTCAGTACTTC
CASSQAPSGQYF
>TRBJ1-6|TRBD1|TRBV30|NA
TGTGCCTGGAGCGTGACAGGGAGTACTTCACCCCTCCACTTT
CAWSVTGSTSPLHF
>TRBJ2-7|NA|TRBV6-2/TRBV6-3|few
TGTGCCAGCAGTGGTGGGAGCTCCTACGAGCAGTACTTC
CASSGGSSYEQYF
>TRBJ2-6|TRBD1|TRBV14|NA
TGTGCCAGCAGCCAACTGTCAGGGGGAAACTCTGGGGCCAACGTCCTGACTTTC
CASSQLSGGNSGANVLTF
>TRBJ2-1|TRBD2|TRBV4-1|NA
TGCGCCAGCAGCCGAGATAGGGGAAAGGGGACTAGGCAGTTCTTC
CASSRDRGKGTRQFF
>TRBJ2-2|NA|TRBV3-1/TRBV3-2|NA
TGTGCCAGCAGCTCAAACGGGAACACCGGGGAGCTGTTTTTT
CASSSNGNTGELFF
>TRBJ2-2|NA|TRBV12-3/TRBV12-4|NA
TGTGCCAGCAGTCCCCTTGGAGGGGTATCCCCCATTTTT
CASSPLGGVSPIF